The 13 T cell receptor beta chains given below trace back to one sample, sequenced in a study of T cell repertoires in cytomegalovirus infection. In TCRdb, the reads were re-called with MiXCR into one record per CDR3 protein. The profile shows a few hundred thousand distinct CDR3 sequences, approximately 40% of them singletons. These TCRs are of unknown antigen specificity. The material sequenced was cultured PBMCs, taken from culture after CMV antigen stimulation. These receptors were collected from a human donor in good health (CMV status not recorded). Some clones in this sample may be carry-over from other donors' samples.

This sequence joins TRBV7-2 and TRBJ2-5; either TRBD1 or TRBD2 may fit D (5 bases each). V shed 5 bases and J shed 4 bases, with 14 bases lying between them. CDR1 is SGHTA, CDR2 FQGNSA, per germline. The CDR3 loop spans 14 amino acids. CDR3 DNA: TGTGCCAGCAGCCTGAGGGGCCCCGGAGAGACCCAGTACTTC. Translated: CASSLRGPGETQYF.

This clonotype was detected a few times. V and J are TRBV7-2 and TRBJ2-7, with 12 bases fitting TRBD2. Per the germline V gene, CDR1 is SGHTA and CDR2 is FQGNSA. CDR3 length: 15 amino acids. The V gene end was trimmed by 5 bases and the J gene end by 3 bases; junction bases not matched to a gene: 5. The CDR3 reads CASSPGTSGLYEQYF. CDR3 DNA: TGTGCCAGCAGCCCCGGGACTAGCGGGCTCTACGAGCAGTACTTC.

The V call is TRBV7-2, the J call TRBJ2-1; D is uncertain. The CDR3 runs to 15 residues. Trimming removed 5 bases at V and 7 bases at J, with 18 bases between. Germline assignment: CDR1 SGHTA and CDR2 FQGNSA. The CDR3 DNA reads TGTGCCAGCAGCGGGTTGGGTATTGCTATGAATGAGCAGTTCTTC. Translated, it gives CASSGLGIAMNEQFF.

This clonotype was counted many times. The chain uses TRBV7-2 and TRBJ1-6, with unresolved D. Trimming removed 5 bases from V and 9 bases from J, with 8 bases in between. Per the germline V gene, CDR1 is SGHTA and CDR2 is FQGNSA. The CDR3 contains 12 residues. The CDR3 sequence is CASSLGGSPLHF. Written as DNA, the CDR3 is TGTGCCAGCAGCCTGGGTGGTTCACCCCTCCACTTT.

The chain links TRBV6-1 to TRBJ1-1; D is undetermined. Per the germline V gene, CDR1 is MNHNS and CDR2 is SASEGT. V lost 2 bases, J lost 1 base, and 5 bases lay in between. The CDR3 has 13 residues. The CDR3: CASSEQENTEAFF. The CDR3 DNA reads TGTGCCAGCAGTGAACAGGAGAACACTGAAGCTTTCTTT.

This clonotype was seen a handful of times. V is TRBV7-6 and J is TRBJ2-1; weak D call: TRBD2 (5 bases). The germline CDR1 and CDR2 sequences are SGHVS and FNYEAQ. The CDR3 runs 14 residues. The V end lost 5 bases, the J end lost 3 bases, and 11 bases lay between the germline ends. This CDR3 is CASSRGRNYNEQFF. The CDR3 DNA reads TGTGCCAGCAGCCGCGGGCGGAACTACAATGAGCAGTTCTTC. The full variable domain, rest sourced from reference TRBV7-6 and TRBJ2-1, is GAGVSQSPRYKVTKRGQDVALRCDPISGHVSLYWYRQALGQGPEFLTYFNYEAQQDKSGLPNDRFSAERPEGSISTLTIQRTEQRDSAMYRCASSRGRNYNEQFFGPGTRLTVL.

The chain is built from TRBV7-6 and TRBJ2-7; 7 positions match TRBD2. V gave up 4 bases and J gave up 2 bases; unmatched junction bases: 29. Germline CDR1 is SGHVS and CDR2 is FNYEAQ. There are 22 residues in the CDR3. CDR3 DNA sequence: TGTGCCAGCAGCTACGTTCCGAGCTCGGCGGGCGTGCGGGGGAGGGGCCCCTACGAGCAGTACTTC. This translates into CASSYVPSSAGVRGRGPYEQYF.

The chain has TRBV7-2 and TRBJ2-1; maybe TRBD1 (5 bases). This CDR3 has 11 residues. With 1 base removed from V and 12 bases from J, the gap between germline ends came to 7 bases. Germline CDR1 and CDR2: SGHTA and FQGNSA. CDR3 DNA sequence: TGTGCCAGCAGCTTAGGGCAGGGGCAGTTCTTC. Its translation: CASSLGQGQFF.

This clonotype was seen a few times. The chain couples TRBV11-2 to TRBJ2-7; 9 bases agree with TRBD1. The CDR3 is made up of 15 amino acids. Per the germline V gene, CDR1 is SGHAT and CDR2 is FQNNGV. J lost 1 base, V lost 1 base, and 2 bases had no gene match. Written as DNA, the CDR3 is TGTGCCAGCAGCTTAGCAGGACAGGGGTCCTACGAGCAGTACTTC. Residues: CASSLAGQGSYEQYF.

V and J are TRBV4-3 and TRBJ2-7, with a weak D call TRBD2 (5 bases). The CDR3 has 15 amino acids. Germline V gene lookup returns CDR1 LGHNA and CDR2 YSLEER. Between the trimmed V and J ends, which lost 1 base and 7 bases, there was a span of 17 bases. The CDR3 DNA reads as TGCGCCAGCAGCCAAGTCGGCTCAATCCCGGGGGAGCAGTACTTC. Residues: CASSQVGSIPGEQYF.

V usage is TRBV12-3 or TRBV12-4 and J usage is TRBJ1-3, with D unresolved. V lost 6 bases to trimming and J lost 0 bases, with 9 bases between them. CDR3 length: 14 residues. The chain's CDR3 is CASSFSGSGNTIYF. The CDR3 DNA is TGTGCCAGCAGCTTTAGCGGCTCTGGAAACACCATATATTTT.

V usage is TRBV7-4 and J usage is TRBJ2-1; the D gene is possibly TRBD1 (6 bases). Per germline, CDR1 SGHVT and CDR2 SQSDAQ. V was clipped by 2 bases and J by 3 bases, with 14 bases between them. This CDR3 comprises 16 residues. CDR3 residues: CASSLRLAGVYNEQFF. The CDR3, as DNA: TGTGCCAGCAGCTTAAGGTTGGCAGGGGTCTACAATGAGCAGTTCTTC.

This chain joins TRBV4-1 and TRBJ2-1, with TRBD2 matching 7 bases. CDR1 is MGHRA and CDR2 is YSYEKL in the germline V gene. Germline trimming cut 0 bases from V and 6 bases from J; bases unmatched to any gene: 11. The CDR3 contains 17 residues. The CDR3 sequence is CASSQDLPGGSLNEQFF. The CDR3 DNA reads TGCGCCAGCAGCCAAGATCTCCCGGGAGGATCTCTCAATGAGCAGTTCTTC.